The 27 T cell receptor beta chains given below trace back to one sample, sequenced in a study of T-cell reconstitution after alpha-beta-depleted transplantation in children. The authors prepared the TCRbeta library with unique molecular identifiers. From the PCR reads, TCRdb called clonotypes with MiXCR, one entry per CDR3 protein. The table has roughly 350,000 distinct CDR3 sequences, 10% seen once; the top ten hold 2% to 3%. Sample: PBMCs from the stem cell graft donor, taken from the stem cell graft. The receptors derive from a human donor who donated a stem cell graft to a child with acute lymphoblastic leukemia.

The rearrangement joins TRBV5-1 to TRBJ2-5, with D perhaps matching TRBD1 or TRBD2 (6 bases each). The V gene lost 5 bases and the J gene lost 5 bases, with 16 bases spanning the gap. This CDR3 is built from 14 residues. Per germline, CDR1 SGHRS and CDR2 YFSETQ. The CDR3 protein is CASSRGRGSETQYF. The CDR3, as DNA: TGCGCCAGCAGTCGGGGGCGCGGTTCGGAGACCCAGTACTTC.

The chain combines TRBV20-1 with TRBJ2-7, with D maybe TRBD1 (5 bases). The CDR3 has 14 amino acids. Germline values: CDR1 DFQATT, CDR2 SNEGSKA (reference sequence). V lost 1 base, J lost 7 bases, and 17 bases lay in between. The CDR3 loop reads CSARVGARQEEQYF. CDR3 sequence (DNA): TGCAGTGCTAGAGTAGGGGCCCGGCAGGAGGAGCAGTACTTC.

The chain is built from TRBV24-1 and TRBJ2-6, with no clear D. The CDR3 is 17 residues long. Trimming took 6 bases from V and 0 from J, leaving 14 bases between them. Germline values: CDR1 KGHDR, CDR2 SFDVKD. The CDR3 sequence is CATSPPGSYSGANVLTF. CDR3 in DNA: TGTGCCACCAGTCCGCCAGGCTCATACTCTGGGGCCAACGTCCTGACTTTC.

The chain joins TRBV12-3 or TRBV12-4 to TRBJ2-1; 9 nucleotides agree with TRBD2. The CDR3 is 15 amino acids. J gave up 9 bases and V 5 bases, and 11 bases lay outside the gene matches. The CDR3 loop is CASSSGRHRLTEQFF. The CDR3 DNA sequence: TGTGCCAGCAGTAGCGGGAGGCACCGCCTCACTGAGCAGTTCTTC.

Details on this clonotype: At one of its ends the junction is not consistent with the germline gene, which may arise from a read error. The V gene is TRBV29-1, the J gene TRBJ1-4, with TRBD1 matching over 7 bases. The CDR3 has 15 residues. Germline CDR1 SQVTM, CDR2 ANQGSEA. In nucleotides, the CDR3 is TGCAGCGTTTACGACAGGGCTGGATGGGGTGAAATACTGTTTTTT. This codes for CSVYDRAGWGEILFF.

This clonotype was picked up a small number of times. The chain links TRBV6-2 or TRBV6-3 to TRBJ2-3; TRBD2 matches at 8 bases. This CDR3 has 15 amino acids. Germline V CDR1 and CDR2: MNHEY, SVGEGT. V shed 6 bases, J shed 3 bases, and the junction held 8 bases outside the gene matches. The CDR3 sequence: CASRRSGSSTDTQYF. The DNA for the CDR3 is TGTGCCAGCAGACGAAGCGGGAGTTCGACAGATACGCAGTATTTT.

This clonotype has only a few counts. This chain links TRBV11-2 with TRBJ2-5; maybe TRBD1 (6 bases). Germline loops: CDR1 SGHAT, CDR2 FQNNGV. Trimming pared 0 bases from V and 7 bases from J, leaving 21 bases between. The CDR3 consists of 17 residues. The DNA for the CDR3 is TGTGCCAGCAGCTTAGATGGGCCGGTAGGGGGTGTTGGGACCCAGTACTTC. Translated: CASSLDGPVGGVGTQYF.

V gene TRBV5-6 combines with J gene TRBJ1-6, with 8 bases matching TRBD1. CDR1 and CDR2 from the germline V gene are SGHDT and YYEEEE. This CDR3 is built from 15 residues. The V and J ends lost 4 bases and 7 bases, in that order; junction bases with no gene match: 7. The CDR3 sequence is CASSLAQGANSPLHF. CDR3 coding DNA: TGTGCCAGCAGCCTCGCCCAGGGGGCAAATTCACCCCTCCACTTT.

The CDR3 loop reads CASSSWTGANTGELFF. CDR3 bases: TGTGCCAGCAGTTCCTGGACAGGGGCGAACACCGGGGAGCTGTTTTTT. The chain combines TRBV6-5 with TRBJ2-2; 9 nucleotides line up with TRBD1. V lost 4 bases to trimming and J lost 0 bases; unmatched junction nucleotides: 3. Germline CDR1 reads MNHEY; CDR2 reads SVGAGI. The CDR3 length is 16 residues.

This rearrangement joins TRBV9 to TRBJ2-7; D unclear. The CDR3 contains 15 residues. The ends were cut back, 0 bases at V and 0 bases at J, with 10 bases in the middle. Germline CDR1 SGDLS, CDR2 YYNGEE. CDR3 region: CASSVEGGSSYEQYF. DNA of the CDR3: TGTGCCAGCAGCGTAGAAGGCGGAAGCTCCTACGAGCAGTACTTC.

This clonotype was seen a handful of times. CDR3 nucleotide sequence: TGTGCCAGCAGCTTCCCCAACCGGGACACAGTTAACTATGGCTACACCTTC. As protein: CASSFPNRDTVNYGYTF. The chain couples TRBV5-5 to TRBJ1-2, with D possibly TRBD1 on 6 matching bases. CDR3 length equals 17 residues. CDR1 and CDR2 from the germline V gene are SGHKS and YYEKEE (reference sequence). V lost 2 bases and J 1 base, leaving 18 bases between the germline ends. The complete variable domain, with remaining parts taken from reference TRBV5-5 and TRBJ1-2, reads DAGVTQSPTHLIKTRGQQVTLRCSPISGHKSVSWYQQVLGQGPQFIFQYYEKEERGRGNFPDRFSARQFPNYSSELNVNALLLGDSALYLCASSFPNRDTVNYGYTFGSGTRLTVV.

The chain combines TRBV5-1 with TRBJ2-5; 14 bases match TRBD2. The CDR3 sequence is 16 residues long. The J segment lost 4 bases and the V segment lost 5 bases, leaving 7 bases of the junction unmatched. Germline CDR1 is SGHRS and CDR2 is YFSETQ. Here the CDR3 reads CASRRLTSGRVETQYF. CDR3 bases: TGCGCCAGCAGGCGGTTGACTAGCGGGAGGGTAGAGACCCAGTACTTC.

This clonotype has ten or more counts. The chain is built from TRBV7-2 and TRBJ2-2, with a weak D call TRBD1 (6 bases). Trimming left V 4 bases short and J 7 bases short, with 10 bases between. Germline V lookup: CDR1 SGHTA, CDR2 FQGNSA. The CDR3 length is 13 residues. The CDR3: CASSSYRVGELFF. In DNA form, the CDR3 reads TGTGCCAGCAGCTCATACAGGGTCGGGGAGCTGTTTTTT.

Turning to this clonotype: The junction departs from germline at one end; a sequencing error may be responsible. The J gene is TRBJ2-1, the V gene TRBV7-3; possible D gene TRBD2, 5 bases. CDR1 SGHTA and CDR2 FQGTGA come from the germline V gene. CDR3 length: 13 residues. CDR3 nucleotides: TGTGCCAGCAGCTTAACCCCGGGAAGCCGTTCGGTCTTC. Translation gives CASSLTPGSRSVF.

This clonotype was counted only a few times. V is TRBV4-1 and J is TRBJ2-1, with no clear D. The CDR3 runs 14 residues. V was shortened by 0 bases and J by 8 bases, with 11 bases between the two germline ends. Germline V gene data show CDR1 as MGHRA and CDR2 as YSYEKL. CDR3 protein: CASSQERSTDEQFF. The CDR3 bases are TGCGCCAGCAGCCAAGAACGGTCGACGGATGAGCAGTTCTTC.

V gene TRBV7-6 combines with J gene TRBJ2-7; 7 bases match TRBD2. There are 14 residues in the CDR3. Germline values: CDR1 SGHVS, CDR2 FNYEAQ. V was clipped by 6 bases and J by 0 bases; unmatched bases: 5. DNA for the CDR3: TGTGCCAGCAGGGGCGGCGGGAGCTCCTACGAGCAGTACTTC. As protein: CASRGGGSSYEQYF. The variable domain in full, with the rest retrieved from reference TRBV7-6 and TRBJ2-7, is GAGVSQSPRYKVTKRGQDVALRCDPISGHVSLYWYRQALGQGPEFLTYFNYEAQQDKSGLPNDRFSAERPEGSISTLTIQRTEQRDSAMYRCASRGGGSSYEQYFGPGTRLTVT.

This clonotype was seen once. The V and J genes are TRBV4-2 and TRBJ2-2; D call uncertain. Trimming removed 10 bases at V and 6 bases at J, with 18 bases between. Germline V CDR1 and CDR2: LGHNA, YNFKEQ. CDR3 length equals 14 residues. The CDR3 DNA is TGTGCCATGAGCCCCGGGCCAATCCCCGGGGAGCTGTTTTTT. It encodes CAMSPGPIPGELFF.

The chain recombines TRBV28 with TRBJ2-3, with a tentative D call TRBD1 (5 bases). Trimming took off 6 bases at V and 0 bases at J, with 16 bases between the two ends. The CDR3 is 16 amino acids. Germline assignment: CDR1 MDHEN and CDR2 SYDVKM. The DNA for the CDR3 is TGTGCCAGCAGGGAAGAGCAGGGTTGGAGCACAGATACGCAGTATTTT. It codes for CASREEQGWSTDTQYF.

At least ten counts were recorded for this clonotype. J is TRBJ1-5 and V is TRBV2; weak D call: TRBD1 (5 bases). Germline assignment: CDR1 SNHLY and CDR2 FYNNEI. The ends were cut back, 2 bases at V and 5 bases at J, with 10 bases in the middle. This CDR3 comprises 14 residues. CDR3 amino acids: CASSEIGGYQPQHF. The DNA for the CDR3 is TGTGCCAGCAGTGAAATCGGGGGGTATCAGCCCCAGCATTTT.

The CDR3 nucleotides are TGTGCCAGCAGCCGGACTAGCGTTTACGAGCAGTACTTC. Protein: CASSRTSVYEQYF. This chain joins TRBV12-3 or TRBV12-4 and TRBJ2-7; the match to TRBD2 covers 9 bases. With V trimmed by 6 bases and J by 4 bases, 4 bases remained unmatched. The CDR3 covers 13 residues.

This clonotype has more than one count but fewer than ten. This chain uses TRBV24-1 with TRBJ2-3; TRBD2 agrees at 7 bases. Trimming removed 4 bases from V and 0 bases from J; junction bases left unmatched: 18. CDR1 is KGHDR and CDR2 is SFDVKD in the germline V gene. There are 20 residues in the CDR3. The DNA for the CDR3 is TGTGCCACCAGTGACCCTACCCCCCCACCGGGACTACGGAGCACAGATACGCAGTATTTT. It specifies CATSDPTPPPGLRSTDTQYF.

This clonotype came up a few times. V gene TRBV3-1 combines with J gene TRBJ2-4; D is perhaps TRBD2 (6 bases). Trimming took off 1 base at V and 9 bases at J, with 13 bases between the two ends. CDR1 is LGHDT and CDR2 is YNNKEL in the germline V gene (reference sequence). This CDR3 contains 14 residues. CDR3 sequence reads: CASSQASGVGIQYF. CDR3 DNA sequence: TGTGCCAGCAGCCAAGCTTCGGGGGTGGGCATTCAGTACTTC.

The rearrangement uses TRBV27 and TRBJ2-7; D uncertain. Germline V CDR1 and CDR2: MNHEY, SMNVEV (reference sequence). The CDR3 has 13 amino acids. The germline V and J ends were trimmed by 0 bases and 4 bases, with 7 bases remaining between them. CDR3 loop: CASSLSPTYEQYF. CDR3 nucleotide sequence: TGTGCCAGCAGTTTATCCCCAACGTACGAGCAGTACTTC.

The V call is TRBV5-6, the J call TRBJ1-1, with D maybe TRBD1 (5 bases). The CDR3 has 17 residues. Germline assignment: CDR1 SGHDT and CDR2 YYEEEE. Between the trimmed V and J ends, which lost 1 base and 4 bases, there was a span of 20 bases. The CDR3 region is CASSLKGRKLKGTEAFF. CDR3 coding DNA: TGTGCCAGCAGCTTGAAGGGACGTAAGCTTAAGGGCACTGAAGCTTTCTTT.

The chain combines TRBV5-1 with TRBJ2-7, with 10 bases fitting TRBD1. Per germline, CDR1 SGHRS and CDR2 YFSETQ. CDR3 length equals 16 residues. V lost 4 bases to trimming and J lost 2 bases; unmatched junction nucleotides: 9. CDR3 loop: CASSPTGQGNTYEQYF. DNA of the CDR3: TGCGCCAGCAGCCCGACGGGACAGGGGAATACCTACGAGCAGTACTTC.

This clonotype has just a few counts. The V call is TRBV3-1, the J call TRBJ2-3; D might be TRBD2 (5 bases). The CDR3 is made up of 16 amino acids. Trimming took 0 bases from V and 2 from J, leaving 12 bases between them. From germline, CDR1 is LGHDT and CDR2 YNNKEL (reference sequence). CDR3: CASSQEGQRYTDTQYF. DNA of the CDR3: TGTGCCAGCAGCCAAGAGGGCCAGCGGTACACAGATACGCAGTATTTT.

The chain recombines TRBV5-1 with TRBJ2-3, with 8 bases identical to TRBD1. This CDR3 spans 15 amino acids. Trimming cost V 0 bases and J 5 bases; bases outside gene matches: 5. Germline lookup yields CDR1 SGHRS and CDR2 YFSETQ. As DNA, the CDR3 is TGCGCCAGCAGCTTGGTACAGGGGGTGGAAGATACGCAGTATTTT. Translating gives CASSLVQGVEDTQYF.